The clone carrying this T cell receptor (beta chain) was seen only once. What it binds is not known. The data derive from a study of immune evolution from preneoplasia to lung adenocarcinoma. Study observations and caveats: Top clone share appeared to fall from AAH through AIS, MIA, adenocarcinoma.

Germline CDR1 reads LGHNA; CDR2 reads YNFKEQ. V gave up 0 bases and J gave up 4 bases, with 9 bases separating them. The length of the CDR3 is 14 residues. TCRdb's copy holds only in-frame clones and misses some; the assay was immunoSEQ multiplex PCR. The data show around 7,500 clones, with about 83% seen just once and approximately 2.9% held by the top ten. Sequenced: FFPE minimally invasive lung adenocarcinoma tissue. This sequence joins TRBV4-2 and TRBJ1-2; D call uncertain. The receptor was derived from a person aged 70 to 85 with lung adenocarcinoma. CDR3 coding DNA: TGTGCCAGCAGCCAAGAAAGGGTGGGCTATGGCTACACCTTC. Protein: CASSQERVGYGYTF.